Below are 16 T cell receptor beta chains sequenced from a single sample in a study of T cell repertoires in cytomegalovirus infection. TCRdb re-analysed the reads in MiXCR, keeping a single row per CDR3 protein. The sample contains over 300,000 distinct CDR3 sequences, more than 8% of which appear only once. Source material: PBMCs. The receptors come from a human donor in good health (CMV status not recorded). Some clones in this sample may be carry-over from other donors' samples.

This clonotype came up many times. This sequence joins TRBV7-2 and TRBJ2-3; D unresolved. Germline V lookup: CDR1 SGHTA, CDR2 FQGNSA. The CDR3 length is 11 residues. Trimming pared 4 bases from V and 6 bases from J, leaving 5 bases between. CDR3 sequence (DNA): TGTGCCAGCAGCTCCCTGGATACGCAGTATTTT. It codes for CASSSLDTQYF.

The sample holds many counts of this clonotype. This chain uses TRBV7-2 with TRBJ2-3, with D unclear. V was shortened by 0 bases and J by 3 bases, with 10 bases between the two germline ends. The CDR3 contains 15 residues. CDR1 and CDR2 (germline): SGHTA, FQGNSA. The CDR3 DNA reads TGTGCCAGCAGCTTAGCGCTTTGGGGTACAGATACGCAGTATTTT. Amino acids: CASSLALWGTDTQYF.

This clonotype has at least ten counts. The chain is built from TRBV7-2 and TRBJ1-6; D unresolved. The germline CDR1 and CDR2 sequences are SGHTA and FQGNSA. Trimming left V 1 base short and J 9 bases short, with 4 bases between. This CDR3 comprises 12 residues. CDR3 loop: CASSLVASPLHF. CDR3 nucleotides: TGTGCCAGCAGCTTAGTTGCTTCACCCCTCCACTTT.

This clonotype occurred a few times. This chain uses TRBV7-6 with TRBJ2-7, with 8 bases fitting TRBD1. V was pared by 3 bases and J by 4 bases, with 5 bases of the junction left unmatched. CDR1 is SGHVS, CDR2 FNYEAQ, per germline. The CDR3 is 14 amino acids. DNA of the CDR3: TGTGCCAGCAGCTTGGAACAGGGGGATTACGAGCAGTACTTC. Translation: CASSLEQGDYEQYF.

This clonotype has at least ten counts. V gene TRBV9 combines with J gene TRBJ1-5; D not certain. Trimming stripped 0 bases from V and 0 bases from J, with 7 bases between. Looked up from germline, CDR1 is SGDLS and CDR2 is YYNGEE. The CDR3 has 15 amino acids. The CDR3 DNA follows: TGTGCCAGCAGCGTAGCGGGGTATAGCAATCAGCCCCAGCATTTT. It encodes CASSVAGYSNQPQHF.

To note about this clonotype: A read error is possible here, since a much larger clone lies one base away. The chain links TRBV6-1 to TRBJ1-2; D is unresolved. Germline V CDR1 and CDR2: MNHNS, SASEGT. With 1 base removed from V and 8 bases from J, the gap between germline ends came to 20 bases. The CDR3 totals 16 residues. CDR3 sequence reads: CASSEGNNRPLLGYTF. CDR3 coding DNA: TGTGCCAGCAGTGAAGGAAACAACCGCCCCCTTCTGGGCTACACCTTC.

The chain combines TRBV6-6 with TRBJ1-5, with D tentatively TRBD1 (6 bases). This CDR3 comprises 13 residues. Germline CDR1 is MNHNY and CDR2 is SVGAGI (reference sequence). V lost 6 bases and J 6 bases, leaving 12 bases between the germline ends. CDR3 amino acids: CASSQGQGQPQHF. The CDR3, as DNA: TGTGCCAGCAGCCAGGGGCAGGGTCAGCCCCAGCATTTT.

This clonotype was seen at least ten times. The rearrangement joins TRBV7-9 to TRBJ1-1, with TRBD1 as a possible D gene (6 bases). V was clipped by 6 bases and J by 4 bases, with 12 bases between them. The CDR3 totals 13 residues. The germline V gene has CDR1 SEHNR and CDR2 FQNEAQ (reference sequence). CDR3 bases: TGTGCCAGCAGACATACAGGGTCCACTGAAGCTTTCTTT. It specifies CASRHTGSTEAFF.

CDR3 sequence (DNA): TGTGCCAGCAGTCACGCGGGACGCGCCGGTTACGAGCAGTACTTC. This codes for CASSHAGRAGYEQYF. The V call is TRBV12-3 or TRBV12-4, the J call TRBJ2-7, with a weak D call TRBD2 (6 bases). Trimming removed 5 bases from V and 4 bases from J, with 18 bases in between. There are 15 residues in the CDR3.

This clonotype was detected many times. The genes are TRBV12-3 or TRBV12-4 and TRBJ2-7; 14 bases are shared with TRBD2. V lost 5 bases, J lost 3 bases, and 12 bases stayed unmatched. This CDR3 contains 18 residues. The CDR3 region has the DNA TGTGCCAGCAGTACAATGGAGGGACTAGCGGGAGATGTCTACGAGCAGTACTTC. This translates into CASSTMEGLAGDVYEQYF.

This clonotype was detected many times. The chain combines TRBV6-2 or TRBV6-3 with TRBJ2-1; 7 bases line up with TRBD1. The CDR3 has 15 amino acids. With 3 bases clipped from V and 3 bases from J, the junction kept 5 bases outside the gene matches. From germline, CDR1 is MNHEY and CDR2 SVGEGT. DNA for the CDR3: TGTGCCAGCAGTTATTGGACAGGTATCTACAATGAGCAGTTCTTC. This gives the protein CASSYWTGIYNEQFF.

This clonotype was detected ten times or more. The DNA of the CDR3 is TGTGCCAGCAGCTGGGGCGGGGGTAACAATGAGCAGTTCTTC. Protein: CASSWGGGNNEQFF. This chain uses TRBV11-2 with TRBJ2-1; TRBD2 aligns across 7 bases. The germline V gene encodes CDR1 SGHAT and CDR2 FQNNGV. With 4 bases clipped from V and 5 bases from J, the junction kept 5 bases outside the gene matches. This CDR3 has 14 amino acids.

For the CDR3, the DNA is TGCGCCAGCAGTGTTCTAGCGGGATACCAAGAGACCCAGTACTTC. It translates to CASSVLAGYQETQYF. The chain has TRBV10-2 and TRBJ2-5; TRBD2 matches 9 bases. This CDR3 spans 15 amino acids. CDR1 and CDR2 (germline): WSHSY, SAAADI. With V trimmed by 4 bases and J by 0 bases, 3 bases remained unmatched.

This clonotype was recorded at least ten times. The V gene is TRBV7-2, the J gene TRBJ2-7; 7 bases map to TRBD2. Germline loops: CDR1 SGHTA, CDR2 FQGNSA. The CDR3 sequence is 12 residues long. V dropped 8 bases and J dropped 0; count of bases not matched to a gene: 1. In DNA form, the CDR3 reads TGTGCCAGCCGGGGGGACTCCTACGAGCAGTACTTC. As protein: CASRGDSYEQYF. Based on the CDR3 plus reference TRBV7-2 and TRBJ2-7, the full variable domain is GAGVSQSPSNKVTEKGKDVELRCDPISGHTALYWYRQSLGQGLEFLIYFQGNSAPDKSGLPSDRFSAERTGGSVSTLTIQRTQQEDSAVYLCASRGDSYEQYFGPGTRLTVT.

This clonotype was seen at least ten times. J is TRBJ2-1 and V is TRBV10-3; 8 bases are a match to TRBD1. Germline values: CDR1 ENHRY, CDR2 SYGVKD. The CDR3 is 19 amino acids. J gave up 8 bases and V 0 bases, and 18 bases lay outside the gene matches. The CDR3 coding sequence is TGTGCCATCAGTGAGTCGTTGGGTGGGCCCGGACAGGGAAGATATGAGCAGTTCTTC. Protein: CAISESLGGPGQGRYEQFF.

This clonotype came up a few times. This rearrangement joins TRBV7-3 to TRBJ2-1; 8 nucleotides line up with TRBD1. Trimming removed 4 bases from V and 0 bases from J; junction bases left unmatched: 14. The V gene's germline CDR1 is SGHTA and CDR2 FQGTGA. This CDR3 contains 19 residues. CDR3 sequence (DNA): TGTGCCAGCAGCTCTCCCCGAGACAGGGGTTTCAGCTCCTACAATGAGCAGTTCTTC. This codes for CASSSPRDRGFSSYNEQFF.